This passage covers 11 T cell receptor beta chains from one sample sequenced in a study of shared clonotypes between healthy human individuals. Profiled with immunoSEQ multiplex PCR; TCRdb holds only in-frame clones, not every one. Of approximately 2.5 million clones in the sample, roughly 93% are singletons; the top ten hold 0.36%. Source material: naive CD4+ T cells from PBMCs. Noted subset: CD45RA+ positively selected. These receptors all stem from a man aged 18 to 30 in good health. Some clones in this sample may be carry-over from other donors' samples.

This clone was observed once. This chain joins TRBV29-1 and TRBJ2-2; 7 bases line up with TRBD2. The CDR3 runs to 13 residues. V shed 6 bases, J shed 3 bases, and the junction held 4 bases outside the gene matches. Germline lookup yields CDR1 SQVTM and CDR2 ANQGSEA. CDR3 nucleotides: TGCAGCGTCAGCGGGATTTACACCGGGGAGCTGTTTTTT. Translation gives CSVSGIYTGELFF.

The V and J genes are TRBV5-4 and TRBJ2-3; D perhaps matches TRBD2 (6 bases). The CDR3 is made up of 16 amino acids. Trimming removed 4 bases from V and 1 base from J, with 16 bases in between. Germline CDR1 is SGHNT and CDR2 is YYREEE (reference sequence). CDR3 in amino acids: CASSKDPGGGTDTQYF. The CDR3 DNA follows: TGTGCCAGCAGCAAAGACCCAGGAGGGGGCACAGATACGCAGTATTTT. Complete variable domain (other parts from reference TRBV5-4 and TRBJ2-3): ETGVTQSPTHLIKTRGQQVTLRCSSQSGHNTVSWYQQALGQGPQFIFQYYREEENGRGNFPPRFSGLQFPNYSSELNVNALELDDSALYLCASSKDPGGGTDTQYFGPGTRLTVL.

CDR3 DNA: TGTGCCAGCAGCGTGGGACAGGGACCAGGCTTAGACGAGCAGTACTTC. This encodes CASSVGQGPGLDEQYF. The chain has TRBV9 and TRBJ2-7; TRBD1 aligns across 9 bases. J lost 5 bases, V lost 2 bases, and 11 bases had no gene match. The CDR3 sequence is 16 residues long. Germline V gene data show CDR1 as SGDLS and CDR2 as YYNGEE.

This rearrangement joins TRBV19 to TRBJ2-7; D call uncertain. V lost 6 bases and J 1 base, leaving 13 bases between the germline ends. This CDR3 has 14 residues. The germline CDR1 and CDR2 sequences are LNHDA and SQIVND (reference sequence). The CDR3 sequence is CASRRKDTSYEQYF. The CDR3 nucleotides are TGTGCCAGTAGGAGAAAAGACACTTCCTACGAGCAGTACTTC. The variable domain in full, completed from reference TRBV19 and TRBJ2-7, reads DGGITQSPKYLFRKEGQNVTLSCEQNLNHDAMYWYRQDPGQGLRLIYYSQIVNDFQKGDIAEGYSVSREKKESFPLTVTSAQKNPTAFYLCASRRKDTSYEQYFGPGTRLTVT.

As DNA, the CDR3 is TGCGCCAGCAGCTATAACGGGGTGAACACTGAAGCTTTCTTT. Protein product: CASSYNGVNTEAFF. The chain employs TRBV5-1 and TRBJ1-1; D not resolved. V was cut by 3 bases and J by 0 bases, with 9 bases left in between. There are 14 residues in the CDR3. Germline lookup yields CDR1 SGHRS and CDR2 YFSETQ.

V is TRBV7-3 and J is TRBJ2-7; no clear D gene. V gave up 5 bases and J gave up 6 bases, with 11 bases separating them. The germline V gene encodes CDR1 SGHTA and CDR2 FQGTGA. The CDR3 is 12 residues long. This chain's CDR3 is CASSPLTREQYF. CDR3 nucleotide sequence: TGTGCCAGCAGCCCTCTGACTCGCGAGCAGTACTTC.

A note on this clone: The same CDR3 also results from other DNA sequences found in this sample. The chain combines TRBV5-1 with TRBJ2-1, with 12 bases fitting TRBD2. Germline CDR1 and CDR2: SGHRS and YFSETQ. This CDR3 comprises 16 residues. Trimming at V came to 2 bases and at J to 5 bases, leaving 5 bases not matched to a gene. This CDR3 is CASSLLAGGPHNEQFF. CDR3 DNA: TGCGCCAGCAGCTTACTAGCGGGAGGCCCACACAATGAGCAGTTCTTC.

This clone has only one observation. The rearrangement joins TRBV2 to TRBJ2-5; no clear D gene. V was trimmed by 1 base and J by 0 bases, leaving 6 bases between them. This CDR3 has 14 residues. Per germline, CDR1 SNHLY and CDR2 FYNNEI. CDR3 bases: TGTGCCAGCAGTGAAGTGGGCTACCAAGAGACCCAGTACTTC. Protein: CASSEVGYQETQYF.

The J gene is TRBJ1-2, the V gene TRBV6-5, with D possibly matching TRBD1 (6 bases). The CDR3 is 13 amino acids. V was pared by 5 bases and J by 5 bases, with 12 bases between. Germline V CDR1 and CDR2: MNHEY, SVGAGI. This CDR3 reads CASSQPTGYGYTF. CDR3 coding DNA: TGTGCCAGCAGTCAGCCGACAGGATATGGCTACACCTTC.

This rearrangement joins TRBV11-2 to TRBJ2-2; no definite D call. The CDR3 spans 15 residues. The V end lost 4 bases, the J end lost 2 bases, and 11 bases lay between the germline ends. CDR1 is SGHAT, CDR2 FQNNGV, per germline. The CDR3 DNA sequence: TGTGCCAGCAGCTCTCTCCGCCTAAACACCGGGGAGCTGTTTTTT. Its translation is CASSSLRLNTGELFF.

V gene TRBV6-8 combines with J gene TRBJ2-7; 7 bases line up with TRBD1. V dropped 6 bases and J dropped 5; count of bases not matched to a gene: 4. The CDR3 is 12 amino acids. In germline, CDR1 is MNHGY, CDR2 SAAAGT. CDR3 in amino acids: CASRDRSHEQYF. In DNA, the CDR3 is TGTGCCAGCAGGGACAGGAGCCACGAGCAGTACTTC.